Presented here are 26 T cell receptor beta chains from one specimen sequenced in a study of T-cell reconstitution after alpha-beta-depleted transplantation in children. Preparing the TCRbeta library involved the use of unique molecular identifiers. TCRdb re-called the PCR reads with MiXCR, one entry per CDR3 protein. This repertoire shows about 7,600 distinct CDR3 sequences, 4% to 5.5% found once; its top ten account for roughly 24%. The material was PBMCs, mostly from graft donor cells, obtained 180 days after TCRalphabeta/CD19-depleted stem cell transplant. The receptors shown here come from a child younger than two who had a stem cell transplant for acute myeloid leukemia, so the T cells may come from the graft donor.

The table lists this clonotype with many counts. The V and J genes are TRBV4-3 and TRBJ1-1, with D perhaps TRBD1 (6 bases). The CDR3 is made up of 15 amino acids. Germline lookup yields CDR1 LGHNA and CDR2 YSLEER. Trimming left V 0 bases short and J 10 bases short, with 18 bases between. The CDR3 DNA follows: TGCGCCAGCAGCCAAGATGTTGGCGGGGGCGATGGAGCTTTCTTT. Protein sequence: CASSQDVGGGDGAFF.

There are many counts of this clonotype. The chain employs TRBV20-1 and TRBJ1-1; D is unresolved. The CDR3 is made up of 15 amino acids. Trimming stripped 0 bases from V and 3 bases from J, with 14 bases between. From germline, CDR1 is DFQATT and CDR2 SNEGSKA (reference sequence). The CDR3 DNA reads TGCAGTGCTAGAGATCACGGGGTGAGGGACACTGAAGCTTTCTTT. Its protein is CSARDHGVRDTEAFF.

This clonotype was seen at least ten times. The V and J genes are TRBV28 and TRBJ1-2; D is uncertain. The CDR3 is 15 residues long. Per the germline V gene, CDR1 is MDHEN and CDR2 is SYDVKM. V shed 5 bases and J shed 0 bases, with 13 bases lying between them. CDR3 in amino acids: CASSTPSFTNYGYTF. The CDR3 bases are TGTGCCAGCAGTACCCCCAGCTTTACTAACTATGGCTACACCTTC.

This clonotype was seen many times. V gene TRBV30 combines with J gene TRBJ2-2, with a tentative D call TRBD2 (5 bases). Per germline, CDR1 GTSNPN and CDR2 SVGIG (reference sequence). This CDR3 has 14 residues. V was trimmed by 5 bases and J by 4 bases, leaving 14 bases between them. CDR3 sequence: CAWRGVWGTGELFF. The DNA for the CDR3 is TGTGCCTGGCGGGGAGTTTGGGGCACCGGGGAGCTGTTTTTT.

This clonotype was picked up many times. The chain links TRBV3-1 to TRBJ2-1; 7 bases line up with TRBD1. Germline loops: CDR1 LGHDT, CDR2 YNNKEL (reference sequence). This CDR3 contains 14 residues. Losses at the gene ends were 4 bases for V and 5 bases for J; bases not matched to a gene: 5. The CDR3, as DNA: TGTGCCAGCAGCCGACAGGGTCGGAACAATGAGCAGTTCTTC. This encodes CASSRQGRNNEQFF.

This clonotype was picked up many times. The rearrangement links TRBV7-9 to TRBJ2-2; no definite D call. CDR1 is SEHNR and CDR2 is FQNEAQ in the germline V gene (reference sequence). This CDR3 has 15 residues. Trimming shortened V by 1 base and J by 4 bases, and 10 bases separated the two germline ends. The CDR3 sequence is CASSLDAVSTGELFF. The DNA of the CDR3 is TGTGCCAGCAGCTTAGACGCCGTTAGCACCGGGGAGCTGTTTTTT.

This clonotype has a count of ten or more. The CDR3 DNA is TGTGCCAGCAGCGAGTTTAGACTAACCAAAAACATTCAGTACTTC. It codes for CASSEFRLTKNIQYF. The V and J genes are TRBV5-6 and TRBJ2-4; perhaps TRBD2 as D (5 bases). Per germline, CDR1 SGHDT and CDR2 YYEEEE. The V end was cut by 4 bases, the J end by 2 bases, with 13 bases between. The length of the CDR3 is 15 residues.

The table lists this clonotype with many counts. This chain connects TRBV18 to TRBJ1-1; the D is unclear. Germline V gives CDR1 KGHSH, CDR2 LQKENI. Trimming took 1 base from V and 3 from J, leaving 9 bases between them. CDR3 length equals 14 residues. CDR3 DNA: TGTGCCAGCTCACCACAGGGAACCGACACTGAAGCTTTCTTT. Translating it yields CASSPQGTDTEAFF.

Many counts were recorded for this clonotype. The rearrangement uses TRBV28 and TRBJ2-7, with D maybe TRBD2 (5 bases). There are 12 residues in the CDR3. The germline V gene encodes CDR1 MDHEN and CDR2 SYDVKM. Deletions cut 6 bases from V and 6 bases from J, with 12 bases between. CDR3 residues: CASSLGRGEQYF. CDR3 sequence (DNA): TGTGCCAGCAGCCTGGGGAGAGGCGAGCAGTACTTC.

This clonotype has at least ten counts. This chain joins TRBV28 and TRBJ2-5; D could derive from TRBD1 or TRBD2 (6 bases each). This CDR3 is 13 amino acids long. The V gene's germline CDR1 is MDHEN and CDR2 SYDVKM. V was shortened by 10 bases and J by 7 bases, with 19 bases between the two germline ends. CDR3 in amino acids: CAIKGGIRVTQYF. The CDR3 nucleotides read TGTGCCATCAAAGGGGGGATCCGGGTGACCCAGTACTTC.

This clonotype was seen repeatedly, ten times or more. The chain is built from TRBV6-2 or TRBV6-3 and TRBJ2-7, with TRBD1 matching over 10 bases. The germline gives CDR1 MNHEY, CDR2 SVGEGT. Trimming cost V 6 bases and J 3 bases; bases outside gene matches: 8. The CDR3 extends over 15 amino acids. CDR3 sequence (DNA): TGTGCCAGCAGGCTGACAGGGGGCGCGATCTACGAGCAGTACTTC. Its protein is CASRLTGGAIYEQYF.

This clonotype was observed at least ten times. Here the CDR3 reads CAISDSGLAEDTQYF. Written as DNA, the CDR3 is TGTGCCATCAGTGATTCCGGACTAGCGGAGGATACGCAGTATTTT. This rearrangement joins TRBV10-3 to TRBJ2-3; 10 bases are shared with TRBD2. CDR3 size: 15 residues. Germline V gene sequence: CDR1 ENHRY, CDR2 SYGVKD. Trimming cost V 3 bases and J 6 bases; bases outside gene matches: 6.

The rearrangement links TRBV7-4 to TRBJ2-1, with 8 positions matching TRBD2. Germline V lookup: CDR1 SGHVT, CDR2 SQSDAQ. With V trimmed by 11 bases and J by 5 bases, 20 bases remained unmatched. The CDR3 has 17 amino acids. The CDR3 sequence: CASWPRYLAGINNEQFF. CDR3 in DNA: TGTGCCTCCTGGCCAAGATACCTAGCGGGTATCAACAATGAGCAGTTCTTC.

This clonotype showed up many times. V and J are TRBV24-1 and TRBJ1-1, with D hard to call. This CDR3 is 12 amino acids long. V lost 7 bases and J 1 base, leaving 6 bases between the germline ends. The germline V gene has CDR1 KGHDR and CDR2 SFDVKD. CDR3 protein: CATRQRNTEAFF. The CDR3 coding sequence is TGTGCCACCAGACAGAGGAACACTGAAGCTTTCTTT.

In this sample, this clonotype turned up many times. The chain uses TRBV4-3 and TRBJ2-3; the D is unclear. Trimming pared 0 bases from V and 2 bases from J, leaving 12 bases between. This CDR3 comprises 16 residues. Per the germline V gene, CDR1 is LGHNA and CDR2 is YSLEER. CDR3 protein: CASSQEWAQDTDTQYF. The CDR3 nucleotides are TGCGCCAGCAGCCAAGAGTGGGCGCAGGACACAGATACGCAGTATTTT.

This clonotype was detected many times. V and J are TRBV20-1 and TRBJ1-3; D perhaps matches TRBD1 (5 bases). This CDR3 comprises 14 residues. The V end was cut by 0 bases, the J end by 8 bases, with 14 bases between. CDR1 DFQATT and CDR2 SNEGSKA come from the germline V gene (reference sequence). The CDR3 spells CSARDHAAGDTIYF. Here the CDR3 DNA reads TGCAGTGCTAGAGATCACGCCGCGGGGGACACCATATATTTT.

This clonotype was seen ten or more times. The chain carries TRBV14 and TRBJ2-7; 12 nucleotides agree with TRBD2. This CDR3 is built from 16 residues. V lost 1 base and J lost 3; bases outside the gene matches: 4. CDR1 SGHDN and CDR2 FVKESK come from the germline V gene. In DNA, the CDR3 is TGTGCCAGCAGCCAAGGGACTAGCGGGATTATCTACGAGCAGTACTTC. It encodes CASSQGTSGIIYEQYF.

This clonotype was picked up many times. The CDR3 DNA reads TGTGCCAGCACGACGACCCGGGGGTTTGCTCGTTTGGATGGCTACACCTTC. It yields the protein CASTTTRGFARLDGYTF. This chain connects TRBV7-9 to TRBJ1-2, with TRBD1 as a possible D gene (5 bases). This CDR3 has 17 residues. V was cut by 7 bases and J by 6 bases, with 27 bases left in between. Germline V gene data show CDR1 as SEHNR and CDR2 as FQNEAQ (reference sequence).

This clonotype occurred many times. The chain has TRBV12-3 or TRBV12-4 and TRBJ2-5; D gene ambiguous. The germline V and J ends were trimmed by 5 bases and 5 bases, with 12 bases remaining between them. The CDR3 sequence is 13 residues long. The CDR3 here is CASSPDMSETQYF. The DNA for the CDR3 is TGTGCCAGCAGTCCCGATATGTCGGAGACCCAGTACTTC.

There are many counts of this clonotype. J is TRBJ2-7 and V is TRBV29-1; D uncertain. Germline CDR1 and CDR2: SQVTM and ANQGSEA. The V end was cut by 2 bases, the J end by 4 bases, with 18 bases between. This CDR3 contains 15 residues. The chain's CDR3 is CSVEMASLIKYEQYF. Written as DNA, the CDR3 is TGCAGCGTTGAAATGGCCAGCTTGATTAAATACGAGCAGTACTTC.

The sample holds many counts of this clonotype. The chain employs TRBV25-1 and TRBJ2-5; D ambiguous. Trimming removed 7 bases at V and 5 bases at J, with 8 bases between. CDR1 MGHDK and CDR2 SYGVNS come from the germline V gene. The CDR3 totals 11 residues. The CDR3 reads CASTGWETQYF. The CDR3 DNA follows: TGTGCCAGCACTGGTTGGGAGACCCAGTACTTC.

This clonotype has a handful of counts. This sequence joins TRBV5-6 and TRBJ1-2; D might be TRBD1 (5 bases). Germline CDR1 and CDR2: SGHDT and YYEEEE. Trimming cost V 9 bases and J 4 bases, with 19 bases left between them. This CDR3 comprises 14 residues. CDR3 residues: CAMGPGTKTYGYTF. The CDR3 nucleotides read TGTGCCATGGGCCCCGGGACTAAAACCTATGGCTACACCTTC. Using reference TRBV5-6 and TRBJ1-2 for the parts outside the CDR3, the full variable domain is DAGVTQSPTHLIKTRGQQVTLRCSPKSGHDTVSWYQQALGQGPQFIFQYYEEEERQRGNFPDRFSGHQFPNYSSELNVNALLLGDSALYLCAMGPGTKTYGYTFGSGTRLTVV.

This clonotype is medium-sized (0.01 to 0.1%). The J gene is TRBJ1-5, the V gene TRBV16; unclear D gene. The CDR3 is 15 amino acids. Trimming stripped 0 bases from V and 3 bases from J, with 9 bases between. Per germline, CDR1 KGHSY and CDR2 FQNENV. Here the CDR3 DNA reads TGTGCCAGCAGCCAATCGAACAGTATCAATCAGCCCCAGCATTTT. It is translated as CASSQSNSINQPQHF.

This clonotype has a count of ten or more. The rearrangement joins TRBV28 to TRBJ2-7; TRBD1 is a possible D gene (6 bases). V was trimmed by 7 bases and J by 2 bases, leaving 12 bases between them. Germline V gene lookup returns CDR1 MDHEN and CDR2 SYDVKM. The CDR3 loop spans 13 amino acids. The CDR3 DNA is TGTGCCAGCATCGTGTCAGGGGCCTACGAGCAGTACTTC. It codes for CASIVSGAYEQYF. The full variable domain, rest sourced from reference TRBV28 and TRBJ2-7, is DVKVTQSSRYLVKRTGEKVFLECVQDMDHENMFWYRQDPGLGLRLIYFSYDVKMKEKGDIPEGYSVSREKKERFSLILESASTNQTSMYLCASIVSGAYEQYFGPGTRLTVT.

This clonotype was detected ten times or more. This sequence joins TRBV7-2 and TRBJ2-7, with 9 bases aligning to TRBD1. The germline V gene encodes CDR1 SGHTA and CDR2 FQGNSA. This CDR3 comprises 15 residues. The V segment lost 0 bases and the J segment 2 bases; nucleotides outside the gene matches: 2. Written as DNA, the CDR3 is TGTGCCAGCAGCTTAGCAGGACAGGGGACCTACGAGCAGTACTTC. Encoded protein: CASSLAGQGTYEQYF.

This clonotype has at least ten counts. The J gene is TRBJ2-7, the V gene TRBV20-1; TRBD2 might be the D (6 bases). This CDR3 has 15 residues. V lost 6 bases to trimming and J lost 2 bases, with 20 bases between them. Per germline, CDR1 DFQATT and CDR2 SNEGSKA (reference sequence). The CDR3 protein is CSAELSGTGPYEQYF. CDR3 in DNA: TGCAGTGCCGAATTATCCGGGACTGGGCCCTACGAGCAGTACTTC.